This T cell receptor (beta chain) derives from a study of cytomegalovirus exposure and HLA in healthy donors. The donors belonged to the roughly 130-subject validation cohort, separate from the approximately 700-subject first cohort. Some clones are missing from TCRdb's copy, which holds only in-frame ones; the method was immunoSEQ multiplex PCR. The sample comprises over 150,000 clones, 85% to 90% of which are singletons, and about 1.9% rests with the top ten. The receptor was derived from a human donor in good health. Sequencing was performed on PBMCs.

The CDR3 loop is CASKLRSLNEKLFF. The CDR3 DNA reads as TGTGCCAGCAAATTAAGGAGCCTTAATGAAAAACTGTTTTTT. This rearrangement joins TRBV2 to TRBJ1-4; D not resolved. Per germline, CDR1 SNHLY and CDR2 FYNNEI. The CDR3 runs to 14 residues. V was clipped by 7 bases and J by 4 bases, with 13 bases between them.